What follows are 10 T cell receptor beta chains derived from one specimen sequenced in a study of graft-versus-host responses after intestinal transplantation. Their target antigens are unknown. Profiling relied on immunoSEQ multiplex PCR, and the TCRdb table lists in-frame clones only, not all of them. The table records 84,000 or so clones, roughly 84% of them present only once. Sequenced here: unstimulated CD8+ T cells sorted from spleen or lymph node cells, sampled before transplant. These TCRs come from a human donor who was the organ donor for an intestinal transplant.

The chain links TRBV5-1 to TRBJ2-1; no clear D. Trimming removed 0 bases at V and 12 bases at J, with 13 bases between. Per germline, CDR1 SGHRS and CDR2 YFSETQ. The CDR3 is made up of 13 amino acids. Written as DNA, the CDR3 is TGCGCCAGCAGCTTGGGAGGTGAAATGGGGCAGTTCTTC. This encodes CASSLGGEMGQFF. The entire variable domain, with the rest obtained from reference TRBV5-1 and TRBJ2-1, is as follows: KAGVTQTPRYLIKTRGQQVTLSCSPISGHRSVSWYQQTPGQGLQFLFEYFSETQRNKGNFPGRFSGRQFSNSRSEMNVSTLELGDSALYLCASSLGGEMGQFFGPGTRLTVL.

CDR3 bases: TGCGCCAGCAGGGGGGTTTGGGAAGAGACCCAGTACTTC. It is translated as CASRGVWEETQYF. The chain carries TRBV5-1 and TRBJ2-5; TRBD1 or TRBD2 may be the D gene (5 bases each). CDR1 and CDR2 from the germline V gene are SGHRS and YFSETQ. The CDR3 is 13 amino acids. Deletions cut 5 bases from V and 3 bases from J, with 11 bases between.

The chain joins TRBV28 to TRBJ1-2, with D hard to call. Trimming shortened V by 3 bases and J by 4 bases, and 12 bases separated the two germline ends. The CDR3 loop spans 14 amino acids. Germline loops: CDR1 MDHEN, CDR2 SYDVKM. The CDR3 loop reads CASSFAGVAYGYTF. CDR3 DNA sequence: TGTGCCAGCAGTTTTGCCGGGGTTGCCTATGGCTACACCTTC.

The V and J genes are TRBV10-2 and TRBJ2-7; D is unresolved. V lost 2 bases, J lost 0 bases, and 2 bases lay in between. CDR3 length equals 12 residues. Looked up from germline, CDR1 is WSHSY and CDR2 is SAAADI. The CDR3 here is CASSELSYEQYF. The CDR3 nucleotides read TGCGCCAGCAGTGAGCTCTCCTACGAGCAGTACTTC.

In its sample, this clone ranks as medium-sized. The V and J genes are TRBV28 and TRBJ1-1; 7 bases are a match to TRBD1. Germline-derived CDR1 and CDR2 are MDHEN and SYDVKM. This CDR3 has 14 amino acids. Trimming cost V 8 bases and J 0 bases; bases outside gene matches: 6. CDR3 protein: CASWGQPMNTEAFF. As DNA, the CDR3 is TGTGCCAGCTGGGGACAGCCCATGAACACTGAAGCTTTCTTT.

The rearrangement joins TRBV9 to TRBJ2-3; 9 nucleotides agree with TRBD1. CDR3 length equals 15 residues. CDR1 is SGDLS and CDR2 is YYNGEE in the germline V gene. Trimming cost V 4 bases and J 2 bases; bases outside gene matches: 5. This chain's CDR3 is CASSPWTGDTDTQYF. For the CDR3, the DNA is TGTGCCAGCAGCCCTTGGACAGGGGACACAGATACGCAGTATTTT.

The chain uses TRBV6-5 and TRBJ2-5; D tentatively reads TRBD1 or TRBD2 (6 bases each). CDR3 size: 16 residues. CDR1 MNHEY and CDR2 SVGAGI come from the germline V gene. V was shortened by 0 bases and J by 5 bases, with 16 bases between the two germline ends. CDR3 amino acids: CASSYSRGPPKETQYF. The CDR3, as DNA: TGTGCCAGCAGTTACTCTCGGGGGCCACCAAAGGAGACCCAGTACTTC.

The chain couples TRBV7-6 to TRBJ1-1, with 10 bases matching TRBD1. With 5 bases clipped from V and 2 bases from J, the junction kept 11 bases outside the gene matches. The CDR3 has 17 amino acids. Germline CDR1 SGHVS, CDR2 FNYEAQ. The CDR3 sequence is CASSQAGTGDGNTEAFF. The CDR3 nucleotides read TGTGCCAGCAGCCAAGCGGGGACAGGGGACGGAAACACTGAAGCTTTCTTT.

The chain combines TRBV9 with TRBJ1-5; possible D gene TRBD1, 5 bases. The CDR3 spans 14 residues. Per the germline V gene, CDR1 is SGDLS and CDR2 is YYNGEE. The germline V and J ends were trimmed by 0 bases and 6 bases, with 10 bases remaining between them. The CDR3: CASSVGRGGQPQHF. In DNA form, the CDR3 reads TGTGCCAGCAGCGTAGGCCGGGGGGGTCAGCCCCAGCATTTT.

CDR3 residues: CASSYGGRSTDTQYF. In DNA form, the CDR3 reads TGTGCCAGCAGTTACGGTGGCAGGAGCACAGATACGCAGTATTTT. This chain joins TRBV6-5 and TRBJ2-3; D gene unclear. Germline V gene sequence: CDR1 MNHEY, CDR2 SVGAGI. The V end was cut by 2 bases, the J end by 0 bases, with 9 bases between. The CDR3 spans 15 residues.